This T cell receptor (beta chain) was sequenced for a study of blood T cell repertoires in COVID-19. Germline CDR1 is SEHNR and CDR2 is FQNEAQ (reference sequence). The CDR3 is made up of 15 amino acids. Trimming removed 5 bases from V and 2 bases from J, with 16 bases in between. Assay used: immunoSEQ multiplex PCR; TCRdb lists only in-frame clones, some missing. This sample has 90,000 to 150,000 clones, with around 77% found just once. This clone has a handful of counts. Sample: peripheral blood. The rearrangement uses TRBV7-9 and TRBJ2-7; a possible D gene is TRBD1 (7 bases). The TCR originated in a human donor in a cohort sampled during active COVID-19. The CDR3 is CASSPRGRGTYEQYF. The DNA for the CDR3 is TGTGCCAGCAGCCCGCGGGGCAGGGGGACCTACGAGCAGTACTTC.